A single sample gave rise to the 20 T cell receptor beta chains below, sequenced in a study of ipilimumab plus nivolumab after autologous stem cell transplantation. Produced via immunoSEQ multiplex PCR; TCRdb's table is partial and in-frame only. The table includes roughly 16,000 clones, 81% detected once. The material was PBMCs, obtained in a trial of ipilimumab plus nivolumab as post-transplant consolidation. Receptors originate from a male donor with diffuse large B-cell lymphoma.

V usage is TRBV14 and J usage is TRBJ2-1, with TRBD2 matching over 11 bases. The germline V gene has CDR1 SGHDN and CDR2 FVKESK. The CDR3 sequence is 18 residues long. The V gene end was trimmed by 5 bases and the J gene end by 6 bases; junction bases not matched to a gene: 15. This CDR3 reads CASSSLAGGPLGSNEQFF. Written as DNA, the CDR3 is TGTGCCAGCAGCTCCTTAGCGGGAGGGCCGCTCGGGTCCAATGAGCAGTTCTTC.

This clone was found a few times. The CDR3, as DNA: TGTGCCAGTATTGGGGGAGACGGCAATCAGCCCCAGCATTTT. Protein: CASIGGDGNQPQHF. V usage is TRBV19 and J usage is TRBJ1-5, with D possibly being TRBD1 (5 bases). Germline V gives CDR1 LNHDA, CDR2 SQIVND (reference sequence). This CDR3 has 14 amino acids. V lost 7 bases to trimming and J lost 2 bases, with 12 bases between them.

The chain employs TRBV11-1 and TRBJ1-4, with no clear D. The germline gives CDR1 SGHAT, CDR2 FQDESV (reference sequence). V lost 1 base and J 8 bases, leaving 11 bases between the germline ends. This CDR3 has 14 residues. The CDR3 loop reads CASSLGVFGEKLFF. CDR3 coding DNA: TGTGCCAGCAGCTTAGGGGTCTTTGGGGAAAAACTGTTTTTT.

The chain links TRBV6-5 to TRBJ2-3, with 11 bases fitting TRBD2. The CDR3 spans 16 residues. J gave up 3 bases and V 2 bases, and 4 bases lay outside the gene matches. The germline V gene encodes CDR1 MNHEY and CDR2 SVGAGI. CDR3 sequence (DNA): TGTGCCAGCAGTTACCGAAGACTAGCGGGGACAGATACGCAGTATTTT. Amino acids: CASSYRRLAGTDTQYF.

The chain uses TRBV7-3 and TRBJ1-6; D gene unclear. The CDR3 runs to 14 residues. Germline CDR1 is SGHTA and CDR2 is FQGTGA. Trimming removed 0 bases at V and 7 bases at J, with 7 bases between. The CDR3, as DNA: TGTGCCAGCAGCTTAACAGGGAAGAATTCACCCCTCCACTTT. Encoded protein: CASSLTGKNSPLHF.

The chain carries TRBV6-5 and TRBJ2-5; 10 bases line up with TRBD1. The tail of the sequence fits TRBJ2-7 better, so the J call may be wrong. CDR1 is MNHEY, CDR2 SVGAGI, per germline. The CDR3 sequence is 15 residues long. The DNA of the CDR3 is TGTGCCAGCAGAACCGGGACAGGGGCCTCCTACGAGCAGTACTTC. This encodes CASRTGTGASYEQYF.

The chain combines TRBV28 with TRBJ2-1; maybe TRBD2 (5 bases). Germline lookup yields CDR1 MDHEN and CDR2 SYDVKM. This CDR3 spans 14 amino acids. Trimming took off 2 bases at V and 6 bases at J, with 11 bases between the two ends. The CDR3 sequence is CASSLRLAFNEQFF. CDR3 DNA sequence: TGTGCCAGCAGTTTACGGCTAGCTTTCAATGAGCAGTTCTTC.

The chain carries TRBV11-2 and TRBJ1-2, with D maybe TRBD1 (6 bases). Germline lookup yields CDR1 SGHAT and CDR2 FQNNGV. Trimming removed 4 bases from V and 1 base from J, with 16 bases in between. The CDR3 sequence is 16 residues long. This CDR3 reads CASSSQDSFYNYGYTF. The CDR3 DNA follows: TGTGCCAGCAGCTCTCAGGACAGCTTCTATAACTATGGCTACACCTTC. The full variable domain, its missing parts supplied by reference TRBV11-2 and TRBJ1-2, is EAGVAQSPRYKIIEKRQSVAFWCNPISGHATLYWYQQILGQGPKLLIQFQNNGVVDDSQLPKDRFSAERLKGVDSTLKIQPAKLEDSAVYLCASSSQDSFYNYGYTFGSGTRLTVV.

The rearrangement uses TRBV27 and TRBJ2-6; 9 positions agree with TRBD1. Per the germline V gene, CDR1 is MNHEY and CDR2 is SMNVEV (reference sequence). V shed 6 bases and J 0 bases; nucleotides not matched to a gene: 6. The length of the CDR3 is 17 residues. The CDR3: CASSAGQGLSGANVLTF. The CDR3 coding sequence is TGTGCCAGCAGCGCGGGACAGGGCCTCTCTGGGGCCAACGTCCTGACTTTC. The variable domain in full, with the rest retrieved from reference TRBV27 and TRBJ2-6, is EAQVTQNPRYLITVTGKKLTVTCSQNMNHEYMSWYRQDPGLGLRQIYYSMNVEVTDKGDVPEGYKVSRKEKRNFPLILESPSPNQTSLYFCASSAGQGLSGANVLTFGAGSRLTVL.

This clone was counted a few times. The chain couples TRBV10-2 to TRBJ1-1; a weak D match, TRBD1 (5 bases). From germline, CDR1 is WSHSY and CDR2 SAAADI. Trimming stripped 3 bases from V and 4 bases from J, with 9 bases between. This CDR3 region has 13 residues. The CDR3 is CASSDPGITEAFF. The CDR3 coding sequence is TGCGCCAGCAGTGATCCAGGGATCACTGAAGCTTTCTTT.

In DNA, the CDR3 is TGTGCCAGCAGCTTAGGTTTGGGGTTAGGAGTTCGGAATGAGCAGTTCTTC. The encoded protein is CASSLGLGLGVRNEQFF. The chain uses TRBV11-2 and TRBJ2-1; D unclear. The V gene lost 1 base and the J gene lost 7 bases, with 20 bases spanning the gap. Germline-derived CDR1 and CDR2 are SGHAT and FQNNGV. The CDR3 loop spans 17 amino acids.

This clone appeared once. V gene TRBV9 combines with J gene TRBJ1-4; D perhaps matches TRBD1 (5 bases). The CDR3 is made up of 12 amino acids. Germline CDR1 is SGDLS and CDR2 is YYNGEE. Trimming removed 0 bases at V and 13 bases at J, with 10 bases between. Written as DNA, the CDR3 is TGTGCCAGCAGCGTAGATGGAGGGACACTGTTTTTT. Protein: CASSVDGGTLFF.

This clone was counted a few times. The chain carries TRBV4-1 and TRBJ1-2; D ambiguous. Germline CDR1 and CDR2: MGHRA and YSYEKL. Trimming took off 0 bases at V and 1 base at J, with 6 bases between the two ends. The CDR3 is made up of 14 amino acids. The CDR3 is CASSQDNLNYGYTF. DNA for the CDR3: TGCGCCAGCAGCCAAGATAACCTTAACTATGGCTACACCTTC.

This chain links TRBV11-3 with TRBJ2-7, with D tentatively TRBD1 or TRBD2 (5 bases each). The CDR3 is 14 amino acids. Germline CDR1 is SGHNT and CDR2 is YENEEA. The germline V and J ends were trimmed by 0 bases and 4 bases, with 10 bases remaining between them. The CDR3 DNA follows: TGTGCCAGCAGCTTAGAGGGGACGGGGTACGAGCAGTACTTC. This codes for CASSLEGTGYEQYF.

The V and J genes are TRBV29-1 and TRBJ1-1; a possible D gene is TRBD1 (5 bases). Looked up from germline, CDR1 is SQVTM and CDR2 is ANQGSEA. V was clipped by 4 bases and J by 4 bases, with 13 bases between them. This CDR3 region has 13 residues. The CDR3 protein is CSVGRGTSTEAFF. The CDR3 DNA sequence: TGCAGCGTTGGACGGGGGACGAGCACTGAAGCTTTCTTT.

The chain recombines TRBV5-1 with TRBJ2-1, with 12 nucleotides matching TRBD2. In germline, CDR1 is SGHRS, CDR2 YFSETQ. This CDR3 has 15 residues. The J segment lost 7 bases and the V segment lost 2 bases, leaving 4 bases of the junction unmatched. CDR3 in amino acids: CASSFLAGGANEQFF. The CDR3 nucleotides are TGCGCCAGCAGCTTTCTAGCGGGGGGGGCTAATGAGCAGTTCTTC.

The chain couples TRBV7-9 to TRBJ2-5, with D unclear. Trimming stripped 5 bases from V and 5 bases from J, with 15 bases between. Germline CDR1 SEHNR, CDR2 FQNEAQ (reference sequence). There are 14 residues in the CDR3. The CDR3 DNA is TGTGCCAGCAGCAATCCCGGTAGGGTTGAGACCCAGTACTTC. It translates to CASSNPGRVETQYF.

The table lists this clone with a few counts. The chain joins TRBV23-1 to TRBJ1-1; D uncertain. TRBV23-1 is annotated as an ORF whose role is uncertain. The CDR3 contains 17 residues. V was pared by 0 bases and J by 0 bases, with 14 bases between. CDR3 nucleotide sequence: TGCGCCAGCAGTCAATCTTTCCATCGCCTAATGAACACTGAAGCTTTCTTT. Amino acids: CASSQSFHRLMNTEAFF.

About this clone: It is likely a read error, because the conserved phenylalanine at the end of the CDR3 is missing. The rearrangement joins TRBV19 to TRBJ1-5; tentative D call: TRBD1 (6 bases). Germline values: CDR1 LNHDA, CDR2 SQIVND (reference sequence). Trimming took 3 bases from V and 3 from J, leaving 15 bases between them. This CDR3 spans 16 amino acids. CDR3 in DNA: TGTGCCAGTAGTATGTTCGGCAGGGGAATCAATCAGCCCCAGCATCTT. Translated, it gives CASSMFGRGINQPQHL.

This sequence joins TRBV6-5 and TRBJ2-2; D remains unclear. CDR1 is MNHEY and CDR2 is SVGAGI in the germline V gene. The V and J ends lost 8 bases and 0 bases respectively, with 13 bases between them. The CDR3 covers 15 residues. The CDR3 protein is CASYPTPPNTGELFF. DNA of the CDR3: TGTGCCAGCTATCCGACTCCGCCGAACACCGGGGAGCTGTTTTTT.